These 5 T cell receptor beta chains were sequenced from one sample in a study of neurological immune-mediated disorders. TCRdb recomputed calls from the 5' RACE reads with MiXCR, one row per CDR3 protein. The sample carries 40,000 to 50,000 distinct CDR3 sequences, under 2% recorded once. Sequenced material: PBMCs. The receptors derive from a woman aged 40 to 50 with multiple sclerosis.

This clonotype appeared many times. The chain joins TRBV20-1 to TRBJ2-7; D tentatively reads TRBD1 or TRBD2 (5 bases each). V lost 3 bases and J 0 bases, leaving 18 bases between the germline ends. Germline loops: CDR1 DFQATT, CDR2 SNEGSKA (reference sequence). The CDR3 contains 16 residues. In DNA, the CDR3 is TGCAGTGCTAGTTCCGATTGGGCAGGGAGCTCCTACGAGCAGTACTTC. Encoded protein: CSASSDWAGSSYEQYF.

This clonotype showed up many times. V is TRBV5-1 and J is TRBJ2-5; D is unclear. The CDR3 consists of 12 residues. From germline, CDR1 is SGHRS and CDR2 YFSETQ. The V end lost 0 bases, the J end lost 7 bases, and 7 bases lay between the germline ends. The CDR3 DNA sequence: TGCGCCAGCAGCTTGGAAGTAGGGACCCAGTACTTC. This encodes CASSLEVGTQYF.

The sample holds many counts of this clonotype. The genes are TRBV20-1 and TRBJ1-6, with D uncertain. The V gene lost 6 bases and the J gene lost 7 bases, with 10 bases spanning the gap. This CDR3 has 12 residues. CDR1 and CDR2 from the germline V gene are DFQATT and SNEGSKA (reference sequence). The CDR3 region is CSAPLGNSPLHF. CDR3 coding DNA: TGCAGTGCCCCCCTGGGAAATTCACCCCTCCACTTT.

There are many counts of this clonotype. The chain employs TRBV12-3 or TRBV12-4 and TRBJ2-3; 8 bases line up with TRBD2. V lost 4 bases and J lost 3; bases outside the gene matches: 3. The CDR3 runs 14 residues. In nucleotides, the CDR3 is TGTGCCAGCAGTTCGAGCGGGGGTACAGATACGCAGTATTTT. Residues: CASSSSGGTDTQYF.

This clonotype has at least ten counts. V and J are TRBV5-1 and TRBJ2-3; 9 bases agree with TRBD1. V dropped 3 bases and J dropped 5; count of bases not matched to a gene: 4. The germline V gene encodes CDR1 SGHRS and CDR2 YFSETQ. The CDR3 covers 14 residues. This CDR3 reads CASSSTGGQDTQYF. The CDR3 DNA reads TGCGCCAGCAGCTCCACAGGGGGCCAAGATACGCAGTATTTT.